These T cell receptor beta chains were read from a single sample in a study of T cells expressing NK-cell markers. Following a re-call of the 5' RACE reads, TCRdb has one entry per CDR3 protein and lacks DNA. The table counts 150,000 or so distinct CDR3 sequences; approximately 17% lies in the top ten. What was sequenced was blood T cells: a sorted CD56 or NKG2C T cell subset, CD4+ or CD8+ T cells, or bulk PBMC T cells (not recorded which). The receptors derive from a woman aged 18-70 years in good health. CDR3s include the opening cysteine and the closing phenylalanine or tryptophan. Fields, in order: V gene, J gene, CDR3 protein.

V gene: TRBV6-1; J gene: TRBJ1-2; CDR3 protein: CASRDDRGGYGYTF
V gene: TRBV28; J gene: TRBJ1-6; CDR3 protein: CASGGQGVSPLHF
V gene: TRBV4-2; J gene: TRBJ2-3; CDR3 protein: CASSQDGTATDTQYF
V gene: TRBV19; J gene: TRBJ1-4; CDR3 protein: CASSNPYDATNEKLFF
V gene: TRBV18; J gene: TRBJ2-7; CDR3 protein: CASSPDRVEQYF
V gene: TRBV5-1; J gene: TRBJ2-3; CDR3 protein: CASSLPGLARDTQYF
V gene: TRBV2; J gene: TRBJ2-7; CDR3 protein: CASILAGGPEQYF
V gene: TRBV6-1; J gene: TRBJ1-6; CDR3 protein: CASRPILDITYNSPLHF
V gene: TRBV24-1; J gene: TRBJ1-1; CDR3 protein: CATSDGGGDNEAFF
V gene: TRBV6-1; J gene: TRBJ2-5; CDR3 protein: CASSDPAASQETQYF
V gene: TRBV7-8; J gene: TRBJ2-3; CDR3 protein: CASSPLTSGGLDTQYF
V gene: TRBV7-3; J gene: TRBJ2-1; CDR3 protein: CASSLTFGSHNEQFF
V gene: TRBV27; J gene: TRBJ1-1; CDR3 protein: CASSFSTLGNTEAFF
V gene: TRBV5-1; J gene: TRBJ1-4; CDR3 protein: CASTSGQGAIEKLFF
V gene: TRBV5-1; J gene: TRBJ2-5; CDR3 protein: CASSLVPRTGEETQYF
V gene: TRBV6-5; J gene: TRBJ2-2; CDR3 protein: CASSYSNRNTGELFF
V gene: TRBV14; J gene: TRBJ2-1; CDR3 protein: CASSGRLASEQFF
V gene: TRBV5-6; J gene: TRBJ1-2; CDR3 protein: CASSLDWTETNYGYTF
V gene: TRBV29-1; J gene: TRBJ2-7; CDR3 protein: CSVERARAYEQYF
V gene: TRBV5-1; J gene: TRBJ2-2; CDR3 protein: CASTPGAGQGRTGELFF
V gene: TRBV7-2; J gene: TRBJ2-3; CDR3 protein: CASSPRVLARRAQYF
V gene: TRBV7-8; J gene: TRBJ1-5; CDR3 protein: CASSPVDAGNQPQHF
V gene: TRBV20-1; J gene: TRBJ1-4; CDR3 protein: CSAPPGRGGEKLFF
V gene: TRBV20-1; J gene: TRBJ1-4; CDR3 protein: CSATGPPTNEKLFF